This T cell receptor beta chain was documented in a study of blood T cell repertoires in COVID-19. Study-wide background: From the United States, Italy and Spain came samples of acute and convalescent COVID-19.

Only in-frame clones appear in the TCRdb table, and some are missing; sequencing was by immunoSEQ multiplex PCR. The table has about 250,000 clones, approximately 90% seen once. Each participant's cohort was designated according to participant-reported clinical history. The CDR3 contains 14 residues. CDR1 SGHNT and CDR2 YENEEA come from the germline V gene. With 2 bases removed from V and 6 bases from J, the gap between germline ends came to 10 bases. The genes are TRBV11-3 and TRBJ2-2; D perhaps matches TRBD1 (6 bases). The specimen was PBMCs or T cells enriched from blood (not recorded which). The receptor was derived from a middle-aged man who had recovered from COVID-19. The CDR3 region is CASSLRGGAGELFF. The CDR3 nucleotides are TGTGCCAGCAGCTTACGAGGGGGTGCCGGGGAGCTGTTTTTT.